Following are 18 T cell receptor beta chains from one sample sequenced in a study of T cell responses to AZD1222 COVID-19 vaccine. Repertoires were generated with immunoSEQ multiplex PCR, while TCRdb's copy carries only in-frame clones and drops some. The sample holds 150,000 to 200,000 clones, 94% seen once. Sample: peripheral blood, taken on day 0 of AZD1222 vaccination. Every receptor here comes from an adult in good health.

V gene TRBV6-1 combines with J gene TRBJ1-5, with TRBD1 matching 9 bases. The CDR3 totals 16 residues. Unmatched junction bases numbered 6, after V lost 2 bases and J lost 4 bases. Germline assignment: CDR1 MNHNS and CDR2 SASEGT. CDR3 bases: TGTGCCAGCAGTGAAATGGGACAGGGAGCAAATCAGCCCCAGCATTTT. This translates into CASSEMGQGANQPQHF.

The chain joins TRBV27 to TRBJ2-7; TRBD2 aligns across 10 bases. The germline CDR1 and CDR2 sequences are MNHEY and SMNVEV (reference sequence). V was clipped by 5 bases and J by 4 bases; unmatched bases: 5. This CDR3 contains 14 residues. The CDR3 region has the DNA TGTGCCAGCAGTCCGCTAGCGGGAGCTTACGAGCAGTACTTC. It codes for CASSPLAGAYEQYF.

The chain is built from TRBV27 and TRBJ1-3; maybe TRBD1 (5 bases). CDR1 and CDR2 (germline): MNHEY, SMNVEV (reference sequence). The V gene lost 11 bases and the J gene lost 4 bases, with 12 bases spanning the gap. The CDR3 is 12 residues long. This chain's CDR3 is CAAGQFGNTIYF. In DNA form, the CDR3 reads TGTGCCGCGGGGCAGTTCGGAAACACCATATATTTT.

This clone showed up just once. Additional DNA sequences in this sample encode the identical CDR3. This chain connects TRBV30 to TRBJ1-5; no definite D call. There are 13 residues in the CDR3. V was shortened by 0 bases and J by 3 bases, with 6 bases between the two germline ends. Germline CDR1 is GTSNPN and CDR2 is SVGIG (reference sequence). The CDR3 spells CAWSVENNQPQHF. In DNA, the CDR3 is TGTGCCTGGAGTGTCGAAAACAATCAGCCCCAGCATTTT.

The chain carries TRBV5-1 and TRBJ1-2, with D tentatively TRBD1 (5 bases). Germline lookup yields CDR1 SGHRS and CDR2 YFSETQ. The V end lost 4 bases, the J end lost 8 bases, and 18 bases lay between the germline ends. There are 14 residues in the CDR3. The CDR3 DNA sequence: TGCGCCAGCAGCGTCAGGGAGGTCGGTCAGGGCTACACCTTC. Translating gives CASSVREVGQGYTF. Full variable domain (outside the CDR3, taken from reference TRBV5-1 and TRBJ1-2): KAGVTQTPRYLIKTRGQQVTLSCSPISGHRSVSWYQQTPGQGLQFLFEYFSETQRNKGNFPGRFSGRQFSNSRSEMNVSTLELGDSALYLCASSVREVGQGYTFGSGTRLTVV.

This chain joins TRBV12-3 or TRBV12-4 and TRBJ2-1, with no clear D. V lost 6 bases and J lost 5, with 8 bases in between. CDR3 length: 12 residues. DNA for the CDR3: TGTGCCAGCAGCCTTCTCGACAATGAGCAGTTCTTC. Translation gives CASSLLDNEQFF.

This chain links TRBV6-5 with TRBJ1-2; TRBD1 matches 7 bases. Trimming took 8 bases from V and 4 from J; bases not matched to a gene: 4. CDR3 length: 12 residues. Germline CDR1 and CDR2: MNHEY and SVGAGI. The CDR3 DNA reads as TGTGCCAGCGAGGGACAGTCCTATGGCTACACCTTC. Its translation: CASEGQSYGYTF.

In nucleotides, the CDR3 is TGCGCCAGCAGTCCCATGGCCGGGGGCGAATCCGAGCAGTACTTC. Translation: CASSPMAGGESEQYF. J is TRBJ2-7 and V is TRBV5-1, with D possibly being TRBD1 or TRBD2 (6 bases each). V lost 5 bases and J 6 bases, leaving 21 bases between the germline ends. CDR1 and CDR2 from the germline V gene are SGHRS and YFSETQ. This CDR3 has 15 residues.

This rearrangement joins TRBV30 to TRBJ1-6, with D possibly being TRBD1 (6 bases). The CDR3 is made up of 15 amino acids. With 3 bases removed from V and 4 bases from J, the gap between germline ends came to 13 bases. Germline V gene lookup returns CDR1 GTSNPN and CDR2 SVGIG (reference sequence). The CDR3 DNA follows: TGTGCCTGGAGCGCCCAGGGGTGGTATAATTCACCCCTCCACTTT. Translation: CAWSAQGWYNSPLHF.

The rearrangement links TRBV27 to TRBJ2-3; 10 bases line up with TRBD2. The CDR3 length is 16 residues. J gave up 5 bases and V 5 bases, and 10 bases lay outside the gene matches. CDR1 MNHEY and CDR2 SMNVEV come from the germline V gene (reference sequence). CDR3 in DNA: TGTGCCAGCAGTCGACGCAGCGGGAGGGGCGTAGATACGCAGTATTTT. Protein: CASSRRSGRGVDTQYF.

This sequence joins TRBV10-1 and TRBJ2-3; 8 nucleotides match TRBD2. Germline values: CDR1 WNHNN, CDR2 SYGVQD (reference sequence). CDR3 size: 17 residues. Trimming cost V 4 bases and J 2 bases; bases outside gene matches: 11. CDR3 amino acids: CASSGKGGSGDTDTQYF. DNA of the CDR3: TGCGCCAGCAGTGGAAAAGGAGGTAGCGGGGACACAGATACGCAGTATTTT.

V gene TRBV12-5 combines with J gene TRBJ2-5; TRBD2 might be the D (6 bases). The germline V gene has CDR1 LGHNT and CDR2 FRNRAP. The CDR3 loop spans 16 amino acids. V gave up 1 base and J gave up 9 bases, with 21 bases separating them. Here the CDR3 reads CASGLGGGESSSAQYF. The CDR3 DNA sequence: TGTGCTAGTGGTTTGGGAGGCGGGGAGTCATCATCGGCCCAGTACTTC.

The genes are TRBV6-5 and TRBJ1-1, with D unresolved. This CDR3 is 14 amino acids long. Trimming removed 0 bases from V and 4 bases from J, with 9 bases in between. CDR1 and CDR2 from the germline V gene are MNHEY and SVGAGI. The CDR3 nucleotides read TGTGCCAGCAGTTACTCGGGCGTGGGCACTGAAGCTTTCTTT. Translation: CASSYSGVGTEAFF.

In DNA form, the CDR3 reads TGTGCCACCAGCAGAGCCGCAGTCTCAGGGGGCTACACCTTC. The encoded protein is CATSRAAVSGGYTF. V usage is TRBV15 and J usage is TRBJ1-2; perhaps TRBD1 as D (5 bases). The germline gives CDR1 LNHNV, CDR2 YYDKDF (reference sequence). Trimming left V 1 base short and J 8 bases short, with 14 bases between. CDR3 length: 14 amino acids.

The chain carries TRBV2 and TRBJ1-1, with D uncertain. Germline V gene data show CDR1 as SNHLY and CDR2 as FYNNEI. The CDR3 is 12 amino acids. Trimming removed 3 bases at V and 3 bases at J, with 5 bases between. This CDR3 reads CASSDRHTEAFF. CDR3 bases: TGTGCCAGCAGTGATCGTCACACTGAAGCTTTCTTT.

The chain couples TRBV7-9 to TRBJ2-2; possibly TRBD1 or TRBD2 for D (5 bases each). The germline gives CDR1 SEHNR, CDR2 FQNEAQ (reference sequence). Trimming took off 10 bases at V and 1 base at J, with 19 bases between the two ends. The CDR3 runs 16 residues. The DNA of the CDR3 is TGTGCCACCCCCCGGGCCGGGACCCTGAACACCGGGGAGCTGTTTTTT. Its translation is CATPRAGTLNTGELFF.

The gene calls are TRBV3-1 (or the pseudogene TRBV3-2) and TRBJ1-2, with a weak D call TRBD1 (5 bases). CDR1 and CDR2 (germline): LGHDT, YNNKEL (reference sequence). Trimming shortened V by 4 bases and J by 0 bases, and 15 bases separated the two germline ends. This CDR3 has 16 amino acids. Here the CDR3 reads CASSPTGTAANYGYTF. DNA of the CDR3: TGTGCCAGCAGCCCCACCGGGACGGCAGCTAACTATGGCTACACCTTC.

The chain combines TRBV2 with TRBJ1-3, with a weak D call TRBD1 (5 bases). The CDR3 is made up of 17 amino acids. V was clipped by 8 bases and J by 0 bases, with 20 bases between them. From germline, CDR1 is SNHLY and CDR2 FYNNEI. The CDR3 reads CASGPGNLLSSGNTIYF. CDR3 bases: TGTGCCAGCGGACCAGGGAACTTATTGAGCTCTGGAAACACCATATATTTT.